Listed here are 9 T cell receptor beta chains from one sample, sequenced in a study of blood T cell repertoires in COVID-19. Produced via immunoSEQ multiplex PCR; TCRdb's table is partial and in-frame only. The data contain around 270,000 clones, 75% to 90% of them seen just once; the ten biggest clones take up about 4.6%. The specimen sequenced was peripheral blood. These receptors were collected from a man aged 40-50 years with acute or convalescent COVID-19.

The chain links TRBV6-5 to TRBJ1-6; 8 nucleotides line up with TRBD1. CDR3 length equals 14 residues. The junction had 3 bases not matched to a gene; V was cut back by 5 bases and J by 6 bases. Germline-derived CDR1 and CDR2 are MNHEY and SVGAGI. The chain's CDR3 is CASSRGQVNSPLHF. CDR3 nucleotides: TGTGCCAGCAGTAGGGGACAGGTTAATTCACCCCTCCACTTT.

V is TRBV6-5 and J is TRBJ2-1, with 7 bases aligning to TRBD1. This CDR3 has 15 residues. V lost 2 bases, J lost 6 bases, and 7 bases stayed unmatched. CDR1 is MNHEY, CDR2 SVGAGI, per germline. The CDR3 region is CASSYPMGQLNEQFF. The CDR3 DNA reads as TGTGCCAGCAGTTACCCCATGGGACAGCTCAATGAGCAGTTCTTC.

This sequence joins TRBV27 and TRBJ1-1, with D hard to call. CDR3 length: 14 amino acids. V lost 1 base, J lost 1 base, and 7 bases lay in between. Germline CDR1 and CDR2: MNHEY and SMNVEV (reference sequence). This chain's CDR3 is CASSLFGGNTEAFF. The CDR3 nucleotides are TGTGCCAGCAGTTTATTCGGCGGGAACACTGAAGCTTTCTTT.

This clone is a singleton in its sample. The rearrangement joins TRBV5-6 to TRBJ1-4; D unresolved. This CDR3 spans 14 amino acids. Per the germline V gene, CDR1 is SGHDT and CDR2 is YYEEEE. V dropped 0 bases and J dropped 7 bases, with 10 bases sitting between them. The CDR3 region is CASSLEAGGEKLFF. Written as DNA, the CDR3 is TGTGCCAGCAGCTTGGAGGCGGGAGGTGAAAAACTGTTTTTT. The variable domain in full, with the rest retrieved from reference TRBV5-6 and TRBJ1-4, is DAGVTQSPTHLIKTRGQQVTLRCSPKSGHDTVSWYQQALGQGPQFIFQYYEEEERQRGNFPDRFSGHQFPNYSSELNVNALLLGDSALYLCASSLEAGGEKLFFGSGTQLSVL.

The J gene is TRBJ2-3, the V gene TRBV2, with TRBD1 identical over 9 bases. The CDR3 length is 14 residues. The germline gives CDR1 SNHLY, CDR2 FYNNEI. V shed 6 bases, J shed 4 bases, and the junction held 5 bases outside the gene matches. CDR3 sequence reads: CASRGGQGADTQYF. CDR3 DNA: TGTGCCAGCAGGGGGGGACAGGGCGCAGATACGCAGTATTTT. Combining the CDR3 with reference TRBV2 and TRBJ2-3 gives the whole variable domain EPEVTQTPSHQVTQMGQEVILRCVPISNHLYFYWYRQILGQKVEFLVSFYNNEISEKSEIFDDQFSVERPDGSNFTLKIRSTKLEDSAMYFCASRGGQGADTQYFGPGTRLTVL.

This clone was found once. The chain has TRBV10-2 and TRBJ1-2; D might be TRBD1 (6 bases). V was cut by 10 bases and J by 2 bases, with 11 bases left in between. CDR1 is WSHSY and CDR2 is SAAADI in the germline V gene. The CDR3 extends over 12 amino acids. The CDR3 DNA follows: TGCGCCACCGATCAGGGGAACTATGGCTACACCTTC. Translation: CATDQGNYGYTF.

This rearrangement joins TRBV20-1 to TRBJ2-3; 10 bases align to TRBD2. The CDR3 runs 17 residues. The junction had 15 bases not matched to a gene; V was cut back by 3 bases and J by 6 bases. CDR1 is DFQATT, CDR2 SNEGSKA, per germline (reference sequence). The CDR3 DNA is TGCAGTGCTAGTGGGCTAGCGGGGGCCCGAAGTTTCGATACGCAGTATTTT. The encoded protein is CSASGLAGARSFDTQYF.

The chain is built from TRBV3-1 (or the pseudogene TRBV3-2) and TRBJ2-2, with 13 bases matching TRBD2. CDR1 is LGHDT and CDR2 is YNNKEL in the germline V gene (reference sequence). This CDR3 comprises 16 residues. The V and J ends lost 3 bases and 7 bases, in that order; junction bases with no gene match: 5. CDR3 coding DNA: TGTGCCAGCAGCCATCGGACTAGCGGGGGACGCGGGGAGCTGTTTTTT. Translation gives CASSHRTSGGRGELFF.

The genes are TRBV27 and TRBJ1-6, with 8 bases identical to TRBD1. With V trimmed by 5 bases and J by 9 bases, 6 bases remained unmatched. The CDR3 extends over 14 amino acids. Germline values: CDR1 MNHEY, CDR2 SMNVEV (reference sequence). CDR3 protein: CASSGTGLGSPLHF. The CDR3, as DNA: TGTGCCAGCAGTGGGACAGGCCTGGGTTCACCCCTCCACTTT.